This record looks at one T cell receptor beta chain sequence and its context. Sequencing was performed with immunoSEQ multiplex PCR; in TCRdb, only in-frame clones are kept and a portion is missing. Of approximately 250,000 clones in the sample, almost 85% were seen once. The data were obtained in a study of blood T cell repertoires in COVID-19. The CDR3 is 14 amino acids. Germline values: CDR1 SGHNT, CDR2 YENEEA. V was cut by 3 bases and J by 0 bases, with 5 bases left in between. The chain is built from TRBV11-3 and TRBJ2-2; D not certain. This receptor was taken from a middle-aged man with acute or convalescent COVID-19. Sequenced input: peripheral blood. The CDR3 sequence is CASSFTANTGELFF. Here the CDR3 DNA reads TGTGCCAGCAGCTTTACGGCGAACACCGGGGAGCTGTTTTTT.